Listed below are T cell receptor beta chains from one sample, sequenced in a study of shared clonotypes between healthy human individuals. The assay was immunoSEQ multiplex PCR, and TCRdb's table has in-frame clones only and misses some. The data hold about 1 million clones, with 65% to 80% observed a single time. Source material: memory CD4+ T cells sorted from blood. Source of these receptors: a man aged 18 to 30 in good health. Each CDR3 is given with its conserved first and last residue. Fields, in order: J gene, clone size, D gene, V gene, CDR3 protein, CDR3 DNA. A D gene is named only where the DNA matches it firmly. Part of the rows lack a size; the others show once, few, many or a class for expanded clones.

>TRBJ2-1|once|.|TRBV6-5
CASSYPEGEQFF
TGTGCCAGCAGTTACCCGGAGGGGGAGCAGTTCTTC
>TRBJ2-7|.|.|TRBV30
CAWSVPGRKGEQYF
TGTGCCTGGAGTGTACCAGGGCGCAAGGGCGAGCAGTACTTC
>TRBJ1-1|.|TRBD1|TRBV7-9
CASSVVGTGGTEAFF
TGTGCCAGCAGCGTGGTGGGGACAGGGGGCACTGAAGCTTTCTTT
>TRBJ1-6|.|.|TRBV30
CAWSPLGGPLHF
TGTGCCTGGAGCCCCCTGGGGGGGCCCCTCCACTTT
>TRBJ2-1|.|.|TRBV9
CASSVVGDFYNEQFF
TGTGCCAGCAGCGTAGTGGGGGACTTTTACAATGAGCAGTTCTTC
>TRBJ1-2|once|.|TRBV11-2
CASSSSINYGYTF
TGTGCCAGCAGCTCGTCGATCAACTATGGCTACACCTTC
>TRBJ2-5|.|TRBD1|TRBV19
CASSIGQGLQTQYF
TGTGCCAGTAGTATAGGACAGGGTCTACAGACCCAGTACTTC
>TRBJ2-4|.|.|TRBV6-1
CASSEAAGLAKNIQYF
TGTGCCAGCAGTGAAGCGGCCGGGCTAGCCAAAAACATTCAGTACTTC
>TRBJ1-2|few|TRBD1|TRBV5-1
CASRRGGQGDYGYTF
TGCGCCAGCCGACGGGGCGGACAGGGGGACTATGGCTACACCTTC
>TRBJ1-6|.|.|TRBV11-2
CASKPGRREGNSPLHF
TGTGCCAGCAAACCGGGGAGAAGAGAGGGAAATTCACCCCTCCACTTT
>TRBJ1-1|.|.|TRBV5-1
CASSNSGHSNTEAFF
TGCGCCAGCAGCAACTCGGGACATTCCAACACTGAAGCTTTCTTT
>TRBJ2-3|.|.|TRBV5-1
CASSFGGAADTQYF
TGCGCCAGCAGCTTTGGGGGGGCCGCAGATACGCAGTATTTT
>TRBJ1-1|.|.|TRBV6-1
CASSDGDTEAFF
TGTGCCAGCAGTGATGGTGACACTGAAGCTTTCTTT
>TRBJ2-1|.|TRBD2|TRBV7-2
CASSLSGRAEGEQFF
TGTGCCAGCAGCCTTAGCGGGAGGGCCGAAGGTGAGCAGTTCTTC
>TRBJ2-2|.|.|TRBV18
CASSPPIGGGGLVFF
TGTGCCAGCTCACCACCGATCGGCGGAGGGGGTCTTGTGTTTTTT
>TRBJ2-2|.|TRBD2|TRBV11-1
CASNSRAGDHTGELFF
TGTGCCAGCAACTCTCGGGCGGGGGATCACACCGGGGAGCTGTTTTTT
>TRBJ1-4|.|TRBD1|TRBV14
CASSLLTGTGYEKLFF
TGTGCCAGCAGCCTATTGACCGGGACAGGGTACGAAAAACTGTTTTTT
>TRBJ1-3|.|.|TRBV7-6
CASSLEAVSGNTIYF
TGTGCCAGCAGCTTAGAAGCAGTCTCTGGAAACACCATATATTTT
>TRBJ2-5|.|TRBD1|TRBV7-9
CASSLSGQQGVQYF
TGTGCCAGCAGCTTATCCGGCCAGCAGGGGGTCCAGTACTTC
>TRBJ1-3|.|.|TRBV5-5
CASTSESSGNTIYF
TGTGCCAGCACCTCAGAGAGCTCTGGAAACACCATATATTTT
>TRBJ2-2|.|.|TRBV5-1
CASSLENGELFF
TGCGCCAGCAGCTTAGAAAACGGGGAGCTGTTTTTT
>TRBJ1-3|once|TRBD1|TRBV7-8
CASGEQGVVSGNTIYF
TGTGCCAGCGGGGAGCAGGGGGTCGTCTCTGGAAACACCATATATTTT
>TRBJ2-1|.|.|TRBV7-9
CASTKIQQTNEQFF
TGTGCCAGCACCAAAATTCAACAGACAAATGAGCAGTTCTTC
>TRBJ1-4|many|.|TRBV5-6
CASSLLGQNEKLFF
TGTGCCAGCAGCTTGCTCGGTCAAAATGAAAAACTGTTTTTT
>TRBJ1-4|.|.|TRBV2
CASKKATGFGTTNEKLFF
TGTGCCAGCAAGAAGGCCACAGGGTTTGGGACGACTAATGAAAAACTGTTTTTT
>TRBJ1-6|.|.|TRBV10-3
CAISPTDYPLHF
TGTGCCATCAGTCCAACAGATTATCCCCTCCACTTT
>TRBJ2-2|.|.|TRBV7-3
CASSLNGGELFF
TGTGCCAGCAGCTTAAATGGTGGGGAGCTGTTTTTT
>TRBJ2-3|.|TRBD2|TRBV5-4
CASSRTSGGFLTDTQYF
TGTGCCAGCAGCCGGACTAGCGGGGGGTTCCTCACAGATACGCAGTATTTT
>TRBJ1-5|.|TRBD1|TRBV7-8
CASSASWTGNQPQHF
TGTGCCAGCAGCGCTAGCTGGACAGGGAATCAGCCCCAGCATTTT
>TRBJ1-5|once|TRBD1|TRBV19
CASTQGVGQPQHF
TGTGCCAGTACCCAGGGGGTGGGTCAGCCCCAGCATTTT
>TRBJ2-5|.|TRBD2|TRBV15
CATSRGELAGGRGETQYF
TGTGCCACCAGCAGGGGGGAATTAGCGGGAGGACGTGGAGAGACCCAGTACTTC
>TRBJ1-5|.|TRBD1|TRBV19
CASSITLTGAKDQPQHF
TGTGCCAGTAGTATAACTCTAACAGGGGCGAAAGACCAGCCCCAGCATTTT
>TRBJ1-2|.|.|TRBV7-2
CASSLPGPYGYTF
TGTGCCAGCAGCTTACCGGGGCCCTATGGCTACACCTTC
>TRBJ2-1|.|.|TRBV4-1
CASSQVRWAGPEQFF
TGCGCCAGCAGCCAAGTGAGGTGGGCGGGGCCCGAGCAGTTCTTC
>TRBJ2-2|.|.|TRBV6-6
CASSYSGVPGTGELFF
TGTGCCAGCAGTTACTCGGGGGTCCCGGGCACCGGGGAGCTGTTTTTT
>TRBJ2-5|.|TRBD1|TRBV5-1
CASSPGQGFETQYF
TGCGCCAGCAGCCCAGGACAGGGGTTTGAGACCCAGTACTTC
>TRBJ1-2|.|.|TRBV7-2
CASSPDKSYGYTF
TGTGCCAGCAGCCCCGACAAAAGCTATGGCTACACCTTC
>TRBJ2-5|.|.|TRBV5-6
CASSLGGPGWETQYF
TGTGCCAGCAGCTTGGGGGGCCCCGGTTGGGAGACCCAGTACTTC
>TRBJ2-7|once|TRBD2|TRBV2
CASRMTSGGAREQYF
TGTGCCAGCAGGATGACTAGCGGGGGGGCAAGGGAGCAGTACTTC
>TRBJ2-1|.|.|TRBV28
CASPPFSYNEQFF
TGTGCCAGCCCCCCCTTCTCCTACAATGAGCAGTTCTTC
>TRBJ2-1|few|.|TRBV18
CASSQRDYPEQFF
TGTGCCAGCTCACAAAGAGACTATCCTGAGCAGTTCTTC
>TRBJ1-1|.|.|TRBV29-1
CSVTQGFTEAFF
TGCAGCGTTACTCAGGGGTTCACTGAAGCTTTCTTT
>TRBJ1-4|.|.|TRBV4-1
CASSQARSGANEKLFF
TGCGCCAGCAGCCAAGCTAGGTCAGGGGCTAATGAAAAACTGTTTTTT
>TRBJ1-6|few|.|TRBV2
CASSEYRPYNSPLHF
TGTGCCAGCAGTGAATACAGGCCTTATAATTCACCCCTCCACTTT
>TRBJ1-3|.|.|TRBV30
CAWSRGGGNTIYF
TGTGCCTGGAGCCGAGGGGGGGGAAACACCATATATTTT
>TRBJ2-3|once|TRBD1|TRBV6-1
CARGTAHGTQYF
TGTGCCAGAGGGACAGCTCATGGTACGCAGTATTTT
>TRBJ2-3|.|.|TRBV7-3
CASSGGGLSDTQYF
TGTGCCAGCAGCGGCGGGGGCCTTTCAGATACGCAGTATTTT
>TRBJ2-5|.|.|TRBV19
CASSIDSLLETQYF
TGTGCCAGTAGTATCGACTCACTCCTAGAGACCCAGTACTTC
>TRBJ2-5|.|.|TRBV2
CASRIVETQYF
TGTGCCAGCAGGATCGTAGAGACCCAGTACTTC
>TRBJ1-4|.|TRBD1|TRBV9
CASSRRTGHDEKLFF
TGTGCCAGCAGCCGACGGACAGGGCACGATGAAAAACTGTTTTTT